A single sample gave rise to the 26 T cell receptor beta chains below, sequenced in a study of blood T cell repertoires in COVID-19 (dated by TCRdb to the early 2020s). Library preparation employed the immunoSEQ multiplex PCR assay. Sourced from immuneACCESS, this table was stored by TCRdb with only in-frame sequences that have V and J called. A share of the clones is absent; for the studies checked, an unresolved V gene accounts for under half, and the remainder has no known explanation. This sample holds over 130,000 clones; about 80% were observed only once. Just under 3% of the sample is taken by the ten largest. The sequencing sample was made of PBMCs or T cells enriched from blood (not recorded which). These receptors all come from a woman aged 45 to 65 who had recovered from COVID-19.

The chain carries TRBV19 and TRBJ1-6; D unresolved. V was clipped by 8 bases and J by 8 bases, with 13 bases between them. Per germline, CDR1 LNHDA and CDR2 SQIVND (reference sequence). This CDR3 is built from 13 residues. In DNA, the CDR3 is TGTGCCAGTCGCAGGTCGGTGGATTCACCCCTCCACTTT. It is translated as CASRRSVDSPLHF.

This chain links TRBV27 with TRBJ1-1; TRBD1 matches at 7 bases. Germline V gene lookup returns CDR1 MNHEY and CDR2 SMNVEV (reference sequence). V lost 5 bases and J lost 5; bases outside the gene matches: 5. This CDR3 is built from 13 residues. The CDR3 coding sequence is TGTGCCAGCAGTCCGCAGGGGGGTACTGAAGCTTTCTTT. It is translated as CASSPQGGTEAFF.

This chain uses TRBV20-1 with TRBJ2-7; a weak D match, TRBD1 (5 bases). Germline values: CDR1 DFQATT, CDR2 SNEGSKA (reference sequence). The CDR3 is 14 residues long. V lost 3 bases to trimming and J lost 3 bases, with 15 bases between them. In DNA form, the CDR3 reads TGCAGTGCTAGTTTGACAGAGCGATTCTACGAGCAGTACTTC. This gives the protein CSASLTERFYEQYF.

This clone has only a few counts. The chain employs TRBV13 and TRBJ1-2, with D tentatively TRBD1 (5 bases). There are 13 residues in the CDR3. The V gene's germline CDR1 is PRHDT and CDR2 FYEKMQ (reference sequence). The V end lost 1 base, the J end lost 2 bases, and 5 bases lay between the germline ends. In DNA form, the CDR3 reads TGTGCCAGCAGCTTAGCAGGGAACTATGGCTACACCTTC. Its translation: CASSLAGNYGYTF.

The genes are TRBV18 and TRBJ1-2; D uncertain. The CDR3 runs to 12 residues. Trimming removed 6 bases from V and 4 bases from J, with 9 bases in between. Germline V gives CDR1 KGHSH, CDR2 LQKENI. The CDR3 region is CASSEGLYGYTF. The CDR3 DNA is TGTGCCAGCTCGGAGGGTCTCTATGGCTACACCTTC. The whole variable domain, remainder taken from reference TRBV18 and TRBJ1-2, is NAGVMQNPRHLVRRRGQEARLRCSPMKGHSHVYWYRQLPEEGLKFMVYLQKENIIDESGMPKERFSAEFPKEGPSILRIQQVVRGDSAAYFCASSEGLYGYTFGSGTRLTVV.

The CDR3 sequence is CASTSGGGYPYEQYF. The CDR3 DNA reads as TGTGCCAGTACAAGCGGGGGGGGGTACCCCTACGAGCAGTACTTC. The chain has TRBV19 and TRBJ2-7; TRBD2 aligns across 10 bases. CDR3 length: 15 residues. CDR1 and CDR2 (germline): LNHDA, SQIVND (reference sequence). Trimming took 7 bases from V and 2 from J; bases not matched to a gene: 8.

V and J are TRBV11-3 and TRBJ1-2, with TRBD1 matching over 7 bases. Trimming at V came to 11 bases and at J to 8 bases, leaving 8 bases not matched to a gene. Germline CDR1 SGHNT, CDR2 YENEEA. The CDR3 has 11 amino acids. The chain's CDR3 is CARKGARGYTF. CDR3 DNA: TGTGCCCGAAAGGGGGCGCGAGGCTACACCTTC.

On this clone: At one end the junction does not follow the germline gene, possibly because of a read error. The genes are TRBV3-1 (or the pseudogene TRBV3-2) and TRBJ1-6; 7 bases fit TRBD1. The CDR3 is 13 residues long. Germline V lookup: CDR1 LGHDT, CDR2 YNNKEL (reference sequence). CDR3 region: CASSQDRASPLHF. CDR3 in DNA: TGTGCCAGCAGTCAAGACAGGGCTTCACCCCTCCACTTT.

J is TRBJ1-6 and V is TRBV27, with 7 bases identical to TRBD1. This CDR3 contains 13 residues. Germline V gene sequence: CDR1 MNHEY, CDR2 SMNVEV (reference sequence). Trimming took 4 bases from V and 12 from J; bases not matched to a gene: 6. As DNA, the CDR3 is TGTGCCAGCAGTTCCGGGACAGAGGGACCCCTCCACTTT. Translation: CASSSGTEGPLHF.

V usage is TRBV19 and J usage is TRBJ1-3; D gene unclear. The CDR3 extends over 14 amino acids. In germline, CDR1 is LNHDA, CDR2 SQIVND (reference sequence). Trimming cost V 6 bases and J 0 bases, with 9 bases left between them. For the CDR3, the DNA is TGTGCCAGTAGAAAAGAGGGCTCTGGAAACACCATATATTTT. It translates to CASRKEGSGNTIYF.

This chain links TRBV6-6 with TRBJ1-1; a possible D gene is TRBD1 (5 bases). The CDR3 is 16 residues long. Germline loops: CDR1 MNHNY, CDR2 SVGAGI (reference sequence). The V and J ends lost 4 bases and 4 bases respectively, with 19 bases between them. The CDR3 nucleotides are TGTGCCAGCAGTTCCACAAGTGGGGGGGTTGGCACTGAAGCTTTCTTT. It encodes CASSSTSGGVGTEAFF.

A few counts support this clone. The chain has TRBV5-1 and TRBJ1-2, with 7 bases identical to TRBD1. The CDR3 is 15 residues long. The trim removed 1 base at V and 4 bases at J, leaving 7 bases unmatched. Germline lookup yields CDR1 SGHRS and CDR2 YFSETQ. The CDR3 loop reads CASSLIRGQFYGYTF. CDR3 nucleotide sequence: TGCGCCAGCAGCTTGATCCGGGGACAGTTCTATGGCTACACCTTC.

This sequence joins TRBV14 and TRBJ1-2, with unresolved D. CDR3 length equals 13 residues. Trimming stripped 10 bases from V and 3 bases from J, with 15 bases between. Per the germline V gene, CDR1 is SGHDN and CDR2 is FVKESK. The CDR3 loop is CATSGVIDYGYTF. CDR3 in DNA: TGTGCCACTTCCGGGGTAATAGACTATGGCTACACCTTC.

The chain couples TRBV6-1 to TRBJ1-4; D possibly corresponds to TRBD1 (5 bases). The CDR3 length is 14 residues. Germline V gives CDR1 MNHNS, CDR2 SASEGT. V dropped 2 bases and J dropped 15 bases, with 19 bases sitting between them. This chain's CDR3 is CASSEPRGSRSMFF. CDR3 DNA sequence: TGTGCCAGCAGTGAACCACGGGGGTCTAGGTCAATGTTTTTT.

This clone came up once. The rearrangement joins TRBV6-6 to TRBJ1-3; D possibly corresponds to TRBD1 (6 bases). The ends were cut back, 5 bases at V and 0 bases at J, with 14 bases in the middle. The germline gives CDR1 MNHNY, CDR2 SVGAGI (reference sequence). CDR3 size: 16 residues. The CDR3: CASSRSDSYSGNTIYF. The DNA for the CDR3 is TGTGCCAGCAGTCGATCGGACAGTTACTCTGGAAACACCATATATTTT.

The chain links TRBV28 to TRBJ1-2; no clear D gene. V was cut by 2 bases and J by 2 bases, with 3 bases left in between. Germline-derived CDR1 and CDR2 are MDHEN and SYDVKM. This CDR3 is built from 12 residues. CDR3 amino acids: CASSLQNYGYTF. As DNA, the CDR3 is TGTGCCAGCAGTTTACAGAACTATGGCTACACCTTC.

The genes are TRBV6-5 and TRBJ1-2, with D tentatively TRBD1 (6 bases). The CDR3 sequence is 15 residues long. In germline, CDR1 is MNHEY, CDR2 SVGAGI. V lost 8 bases and J 0 bases, leaving 16 bases between the germline ends. Written as DNA, the CDR3 is TGTGCCAGCCGGCCTGGGGACACTTCTAACTATGGCTACACCTTC. It yields the protein CASRPGDTSNYGYTF.

J is TRBJ1-4 and V is TRBV2; D is ambiguous. Germline V CDR1 and CDR2: SNHLY, FYNNEI. CDR3 length equals 12 residues. Trimming stripped 4 bases from V and 8 bases from J, with 8 bases between. Written as DNA, the CDR3 is TGTGCCAGCAGTGGGATGCGGGAAAAACTGTTTTTT. Protein sequence: CASSGMREKLFF.

This clone was detected once. The chain has TRBV4-1 and TRBJ1-1, with D possibly matching TRBD1 (6 bases). With 2 bases removed from V and 6 bases from J, the gap between germline ends came to 10 bases. The CDR3 extends over 13 amino acids. Germline assignment: CDR1 MGHRA and CDR2 YSYEKL. The CDR3 DNA reads TGCGCCAGCAGCCAATACTCAGGGGCTGAAGCTTTCTTT. Residues: CASSQYSGAEAFF.

CDR3 coding DNA: TGTGCCAGCAGTTATAGGACACTTGCTAACTATGGCTACACCTTC. Translation gives CASSYRTLANYGYTF. The chain uses TRBV6-5 and TRBJ1-2; D is possibly TRBD1 (5 bases). Trimming took off 3 bases at V and 0 bases at J, with 11 bases between the two ends. CDR1 is MNHEY and CDR2 is SVGAGI in the germline V gene. CDR3 length: 15 amino acids.

The chain recombines TRBV10-1 with TRBJ2-2, with D tentatively TRBD2 (7 bases). The V end was cut by 3 bases, the J end by 4 bases, with 9 bases between. The length of the CDR3 is 14 residues. Germline V CDR1 and CDR2: WNHNN, SYGVQD (reference sequence). In DNA, the CDR3 is TGCGCCAGCAGTGAAAGGGGGGGCACCGGGGAGCTGTTTTTT. Translated: CASSERGGTGELFF.

This clone was recorded a few times. This chain links TRBV11-3 with TRBJ1-1; 8 bases match TRBD1. Germline V gives CDR1 SGHNT, CDR2 YENEEA. CDR3 length equals 15 residues. J gave up 5 bases and V 3 bases, and 8 bases lay outside the gene matches. The CDR3 protein is CASSLVRGQGTEAFF. DNA for the CDR3: TGTGCCAGCAGCTTGGTCAGGGGGCAAGGGACTGAAGCTTTCTTT.

The chain recombines TRBV13 with TRBJ1-1, with TRBD1 matching over 8 bases. CDR3 length: 15 amino acids. The germline V gene encodes CDR1 PRHDT and CDR2 FYEKMQ (reference sequence). V dropped 5 bases and J dropped 6; count of bases not matched to a gene: 11. The CDR3 nucleotides read TGTGCCAGCAGCCCAAGACAGGGGAGAGAATCTGAAGCTTTCTTT. Translating it yields CASSPRQGRESEAFF.

The chain has TRBV7-9 and TRBJ2-1, with 7 bases aligning to TRBD2. Trimming cost V 5 bases and J 6 bases; bases outside gene matches: 10. In germline, CDR1 is SEHNR, CDR2 FQNEAQ (reference sequence). The CDR3 is made up of 15 amino acids. In DNA form, the CDR3 reads TGTGCCAGCAGCCCTTGGGCGGGAGTCATCAATGAGCAGTTCTTC. Its translation: CASSPWAGVINEQFF.

This chain links TRBV9 with TRBJ2-5; unclear D gene. V shed 1 base and J shed 2 bases, with 6 bases lying between them. The CDR3 has 13 amino acids. CDR1 is SGDLS and CDR2 is YYNGEE in the germline V gene. The CDR3 region has the DNA TGTGCCAGCAGCGTAAATCCTCAAGAGACCCAGTACTTC. Translation gives CASSVNPQETQYF.

The chain carries TRBV30 and TRBJ2-1; the match to TRBD1 covers 7 bases. After removal of 0 bases from V and 6 bases from J, the junction contained 2 bases not matched to a gene. This CDR3 is 13 amino acids long. The germline V gene has CDR1 GTSNPN and CDR2 SVGIG (reference sequence). For the CDR3, the DNA is TGTGCCTGGAGTGTAGACAGGGTCAATGAGCAGTTCTTC. Its translation: CAWSVDRVNEQFF.